The clone carrying this TCR beta chain showed up just once. Its antigen is currently unknown. Assay: immunoSEQ multiplex PCR; the TCRdb copy retains only in-frame clones and omits some. The sample lists roughly 56,000 clones, approximately 75% occurring once. The data are from a study of a mutant IDH1 vaccine in newly diagnosed glioma. Time point described: week 47, end of study. It was 300 ug of mutant IDH1 20-mer peptide that made up each vaccine dose, given with topical imiquimod. V was shortened by 4 bases and J by 7 bases, with 16 bases between the two germline ends. Germline lookup yields CDR1 MNHEY and CDR2 SVGAGI. This CDR3 is built from 15 residues.

This receptor was taken from a man in his fifties with glioma. The chain couples TRBV6-5 to TRBJ2-2, with D tentatively TRBD1 (6 bases). The sequences come from PBMCs, collected from a glioma patient whose treatment included an IDH1 peptide vaccine. The CDR3 DNA sequence: TGTGCCAGCAGTTCGGTGGCAGGGGCTAACGGGGAGCTGTTTTTT. Amino acid sequence: CASSSVAGANGELFF.